Each of the 24 T cell receptor beta chains below was sequenced from the same sample in a study of CD8 T cells in Susac syndrome. An amount of RNA that ranged from roughly 0.45 to 1 ug was reverse transcribed with random hexamers. TCRdb itself ran the immunoSEQ multiplex PCR reads through MiXCR, one entry per CDR3 protein. The repertoire holds about 120,000 distinct CDR3 sequences, with approximately 93% as singletons. Sequenced input: CD4+ T cells from PBMCs. The source is a human donor with multiple sclerosis.

V usage is TRBV5-6 and J usage is TRBJ1-4; 7 bases agree with TRBD1. Looked up from germline, CDR1 is SGHDT and CDR2 is YYEEEE. CDR3 length: 18 residues. After removal of 4 bases from V and 7 bases from J, the junction contained 19 bases not matched to a gene. The CDR3 spells CASSPLTGATRLGEKLFF. The CDR3 DNA reads TGTGCCAGCAGCCCACTCACAGGGGCTACTAGGCTCGGTGAAAAACTGTTTTTT.

The chain joins TRBV29-1 to TRBJ2-3, with D possibly matching TRBD1 (6 bases). The CDR3 totals 14 residues. The germline gives CDR1 SQVTM, CDR2 ANQGSEA. The germline V and J ends were trimmed by 2 bases and 0 bases, with 9 bases remaining between them. In DNA, the CDR3 is TGCAGCGTTGAAACAGGGACGAGCACAGATACGCAGTATTTT. Protein product: CSVETGTSTDTQYF.

V usage is TRBV29-1 and J usage is TRBJ1-3; D uncertain. The CDR3 has 14 amino acids. The V and J ends lost 7 bases and 0 bases respectively, with 13 bases between them. Germline V CDR1 and CDR2: SQVTM, ANQGSEA. CDR3 region: CSALTRPSGNTIYF. Here the CDR3 DNA reads TGCAGCGCCCTTACACGACCCTCTGGAAACACCATATATTTT.

V and J are TRBV5-4 and TRBJ1-1, with D perhaps TRBD1 (5 bases). The CDR3 is 14 residues long. Trimming took off 0 bases at V and 1 base at J, with 7 bases between the two ends. The V gene's germline CDR1 is SGHNT and CDR2 YYREEE (reference sequence). Here the CDR3 reads CASSLDRRNTEAFF. CDR3 coding DNA: TGTGCCAGCAGCTTGGACAGGCGGAACACTGAAGCTTTCTTT.

The rearrangement uses TRBV12-5 and TRBJ1-5, with D perhaps TRBD1 (5 bases). V was pared by 0 bases and J by 0 bases, with 9 bases between. There are 16 residues in the CDR3. Germline V gives CDR1 LGHNT, CDR2 FRNRAP. In DNA form, the CDR3 reads TGTGCTAGTGGTTTGGTACGAGGGGATAGCAATCAGCCCCAGCATTTT. Translating it yields CASGLVRGDSNQPQHF. Combining the CDR3 with reference TRBV12-5 and TRBJ1-5 gives the whole variable domain DARVTQTPRHKVTEMGQEVTMRCQPILGHNTVFWYRQTMMQGLELLAYFRNRAPLDDSGMPKDRFSAEMPDATLATLKIQPSEPRDSAVYFCASGLVRGDSNQPQHFGDGTRLSIL.

This rearrangement joins TRBV6-1 to TRBJ1-1; D gene ambiguous. V lost 6 bases and J lost 0, with 8 bases in between. Germline V gives CDR1 MNHNS, CDR2 SASEGT. The CDR3 spans 13 residues. In nucleotides, the CDR3 is TGTGCCAGCAGGTGGGGAATGAACACTGAAGCTTTCTTT. Amino acid sequence: CASRWGMNTEAFF.

The chain joins TRBV10-3 to TRBJ1-1; 9 nucleotides line up with TRBD1. This CDR3 spans 14 amino acids. From germline, CDR1 is ENHRY and CDR2 SYGVKD. Trimming cost V 4 bases and J 4 bases; bases outside gene matches: 4. CDR3 amino acids: CAISGGQGPTEAFF. For the CDR3, the DNA is TGTGCCATCAGTGGGGGACAGGGTCCCACTGAAGCTTTCTTT.

V usage is TRBV12-3 or TRBV12-4 and J usage is TRBJ1-5, with 7 bases identical to TRBD1. The CDR3 loop spans 16 amino acids. The V segment lost 6 bases and the J segment 4 bases; nucleotides outside the gene matches: 12. The CDR3 region has the DNA TGTGCCAGCAGACATGGAAACAGGGGCAGGAATCAGCCCCAGCATTTT. Protein sequence: CASRHGNRGRNQPQHF.

The chain uses TRBV2 and TRBJ1-2, with D possibly being TRBD1 (5 bases). V dropped 3 bases and J dropped 6 bases, with 14 bases sitting between them. The germline CDR1 and CDR2 sequences are SNHLY and FYNNEI. This CDR3 comprises 14 residues. CDR3 nucleotides: TGTGCCAGCAGTGAGGGATCAGGGAGGCATGGCTACACCTTC. Residues: CASSEGSGRHGYTF.

The chain has TRBV29-1 and TRBJ2-7; either TRBD1 or TRBD2 may fit D (5 bases each). Germline loops: CDR1 SQVTM, CDR2 ANQGSEA. Trimming pared 6 bases from V and 0 bases from J, leaving 9 bases between. The CDR3 has 12 amino acids. DNA of the CDR3: TGCAGCGTCTGGGACGGCTCCTACGAGCAGTACTTC. Amino acids: CSVWDGSYEQYF.

The rearrangement uses TRBV12-3 or TRBV12-4 and TRBJ1-5; no definite D call. This CDR3 comprises 13 residues. Trimming stripped 5 bases from V and 6 bases from J, with 11 bases between. CDR3: CASSAVRVQPQHF. CDR3 DNA sequence: TGTGCCAGCAGTGCGGTAAGGGTTCAGCCCCAGCATTTT.

The V call is TRBV20-1, the J call TRBJ1-1; 7 positions match TRBD1. This CDR3 comprises 14 residues. Germline assignment: CDR1 DFQATT and CDR2 SNEGSKA (reference sequence). The ends lost 1 base at V and 4 bases at J; junction bases unmatched: 6. CDR3 coding DNA: TGCAGTGCTAGAGCAGGGGGTAGGAGCACTGAAGCTTTCTTT. Translation gives CSARAGGRSTEAFF.

The chain employs TRBV29-1 and TRBJ1-3, with D maybe TRBD1 (6 bases). The CDR3 covers 14 residues. Germline CDR1 SQVTM, CDR2 ANQGSEA. Trimming left V 8 bases short and J 4 bases short, with 18 bases between. CDR3 protein: CSFRAGERGNTIYF. The CDR3 DNA is TGCAGCTTCCGGGCAGGGGAGAGAGGAAACACCATATATTTT.

This rearrangement joins TRBV5-1 to TRBJ2-3; 8 bases are a match to TRBD2. There are 17 residues in the CDR3. Germline V gene data show CDR1 as SGHRS and CDR2 as YFSETQ. The V gene end was trimmed by 3 bases and the J gene end by 5 bases; junction bases not matched to a gene: 14. CDR3 sequence reads: CASSSEGVGGAIDTQYF. The CDR3 DNA follows: TGCGCCAGCAGCTCGGAGGGGGTCGGGGGGGCGATAGATACGCAGTATTTT.

This chain uses TRBV18 with TRBJ1-2; 7 nucleotides agree with TRBD1. The CDR3 spans 14 residues. Germline V CDR1 and CDR2: KGHSH, LQKENI. V lost 4 bases, J lost 1 base, and 3 bases stayed unmatched. CDR3 sequence reads: CASSRGTDNYGYTF. Here the CDR3 DNA reads TGTGCCAGCTCACGGGGGACAGATAACTATGGCTACACCTTC.

CDR3 region: CSVGGTSNTGELFF. The CDR3 nucleotides are TGCAGCGTTGGGGGGACATCGAACACCGGGGAGCTGTTTTTT. V usage is TRBV29-1 and J usage is TRBJ2-2; TRBD1 is a possible D gene (6 bases). Germline V CDR1 and CDR2: SQVTM, ANQGSEA. Trimming took 4 bases from V and 0 from J, leaving 9 bases between them. The CDR3 contains 14 residues.

The gene calls are TRBV2 and TRBJ2-7; D is ambiguous. Germline V lookup: CDR1 SNHLY, CDR2 FYNNEI. The germline V and J ends were trimmed by 4 bases and 5 bases, with 6 bases remaining between them. The CDR3 consists of 11 residues. CDR3 coding DNA: TGTGCCAGCAGTGTTGCGGACGAGCAGTACTTC. Its protein is CASSVADEQYF.

V gene TRBV7-9 combines with J gene TRBJ1-4; D is ambiguous. This CDR3 is 13 amino acids long. The V gene's germline CDR1 is SEHNR and CDR2 FQNEAQ (reference sequence). Trimming stripped 5 bases from V and 8 bases from J, with 12 bases between. DNA for the CDR3: TGTGCCAGCAGCCCACCGGCCAGCGAAAAACTGTTTTTT. It is translated as CASSPPASEKLFF.

This chain links TRBV6-5 with TRBJ2-5; 7 bases are a match to TRBD1. The CDR3 sequence is 11 residues long. V lost 5 bases to trimming and J lost 12 bases; unmatched junction nucleotides: 6. Germline V gene sequence: CDR1 MNHEY, CDR2 SVGAGI. The DNA of the CDR3 is TGTGCCAGCAGTGGGGACAGACTAAAGTACTTC. Translation: CASSGDRLKYF.

The chain uses TRBV12-5 and TRBJ2-6; possibly TRBD1 for D (5 bases). Germline V CDR1 and CDR2: LGHNT, FRNRAP. The CDR3 has 16 residues. Trimming stripped 1 base from V and 0 bases from J, with 7 bases between. The CDR3 DNA is TGTGCTAGTGGTTTGGGACAGCACTCTGGGGCCAACGTCCTGACTTTC. Its protein is CASGLGQHSGANVLTF.

The CDR3 sequence: CSGEKGETQYF. Here the CDR3 DNA reads TGCAGCGGGGAGAAAGGCGAGACCCAGTACTTC. V and J are TRBV29-1 and TRBJ2-5; tentative D call: TRBD2 (5 bases). V was cut by 7 bases and J by 5 bases, with 11 bases left in between. In germline, CDR1 is SQVTM, CDR2 ANQGSEA. The length of the CDR3 is 11 residues.

This clonotype is a singleton in its sample. This chain joins TRBV7-7 and TRBJ2-1; 9 nucleotides align to TRBD2. The CDR3 contains 15 residues. Germline assignment: CDR1 SSHAT and CDR2 FNYEAQ (reference sequence). The V segment lost 1 base and the J segment 9 bases; nucleotides outside the gene matches: 7. In DNA, the CDR3 is TGTGCCAGCAGCTTAGACGGGCGGGGGGGCCTTGAGCAGTTCTTC. Its translation is CASSLDGRGGLEQFF.

This clonotype was recorded only once. The V gene is TRBV29-1, the J gene TRBJ1-1, with D perhaps matching TRBD1 (6 bases). The CDR3 contains 13 residues. The V gene lost 6 bases and the J gene lost 7 bases, with 18 bases spanning the gap. Looked up from germline, CDR1 is SQVTM and CDR2 is ANQGSEA. The CDR3, as DNA: TGCAGCGTAACAGGGACGGTTGGGATTGAAGCTTTCTTT. Translating it yields CSVTGTVGIEAFF.

This chain joins TRBV15 and TRBJ1-1, with D perhaps matching TRBD1 (5 bases). The germline V gene has CDR1 LNHNV and CDR2 YYDKDF (reference sequence). V shed 0 bases and J shed 9 bases, with 11 bases lying between them. The CDR3 is 13 residues long. CDR3 loop: CATSRETGGQAFF. CDR3 DNA: TGTGCCACCAGCAGAGAAACGGGGGGTCAAGCTTTCTTT.